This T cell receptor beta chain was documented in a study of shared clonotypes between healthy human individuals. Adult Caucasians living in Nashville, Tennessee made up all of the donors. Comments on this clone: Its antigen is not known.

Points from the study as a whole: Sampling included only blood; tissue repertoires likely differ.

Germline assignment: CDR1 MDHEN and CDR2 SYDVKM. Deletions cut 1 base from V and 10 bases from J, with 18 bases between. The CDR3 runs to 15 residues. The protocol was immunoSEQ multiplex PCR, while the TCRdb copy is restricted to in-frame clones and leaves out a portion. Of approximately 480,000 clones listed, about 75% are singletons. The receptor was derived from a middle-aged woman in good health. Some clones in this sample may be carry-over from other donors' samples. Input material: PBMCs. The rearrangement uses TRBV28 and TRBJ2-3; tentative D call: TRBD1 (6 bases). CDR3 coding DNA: TGTGCCAGCAGTTTATTACAGGGAAGGGTTAGGCCGCAGTATTTT. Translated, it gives CASSLLQGRVRPQYF.